This T cell receptor beta chain was observed in a study of blood T cell repertoires in COVID-19. Study at large: PBMCs, B-cell-depleted T cells, or T cells provided the cDNA or gDNA that made up the material.

V was trimmed by 10 bases and J by 0 bases, leaving 22 bases between them. Germline loops: CDR1 SEHNR, CDR2 FQNEAQ (reference sequence). The CDR3 is made up of 17 amino acids. As processed by the authors: Estimated nucleated cell counts came from reference gene primer amplification. The protocol was immunoSEQ multiplex PCR, while the TCRdb copy is restricted to in-frame clones and leaves out a portion. That table furnishes V, J and clone size, whereas the DNA furnished D and trimming. This sample yields 450,000 to 500,000 clones, of which around 85% are seen a single time; roughly 3.2% belongs to the top ten.

Sample: peripheral blood. This receptor was obtained from a human donor in a cohort sampled during active COVID-19. The chain joins TRBV7-9 to TRBJ2-1; D may be TRBD2 (5 bases). DNA of the CDR3: TGTGCCACCGCCCCCCGGGGAATAATTAGCTCCTACAATGAGCAGTTCTTC. Protein product: CATAPRGIISSYNEQFF.